This T cell receptor (beta chain) was documented in a study of blood T cell repertoires in COVID-19. Study details: T cells, B-cell-depleted T cells, or PBMCs provided the cDNA or gDNA that served as material.

CDR1 and CDR2 (germline): GTSNPN, SVGIG (reference sequence). V lost 2 bases and J lost 2; bases outside the gene matches: 2. The CDR3 runs to 13 residues. This table comes from immunoSEQ multiplex PCR, and its TCRdb copy is limited to in-frame clones, with some not included. Of about 260,000 clones in the sample, 75% to 90% were seen once. The genes are TRBV30 and TRBJ1-2, with 7 positions matching TRBD1. Sequencing used PBMCs or T cells enriched from blood (not recorded which). The source is a woman aged 40 to 50 who had been exposed to COVID-19. The CDR3 sequence is CAWSPGGNYGYTF. The DNA for the CDR3 is TGTGCCTGGAGTCCAGGGGGGAACTATGGCTACACCTTC.